The 28 T cell receptor beta chains in this list originate from one sample, sequenced in a study of radiotherapy plus CTLA-4 blockade in lung cancer. Some clones are missing from TCRdb's copy, which holds only in-frame ones; the method was immunoSEQ multiplex PCR. The sample lists approximately 80,000 clones, 60% to 85% occurring once. The starting material was peripheral blood, obtained from a patient treated with radiotherapy plus ipilimumab. The receptor source for this set is a human donor with non-small cell lung cancer whose response to radiotherapy plus ipilimumab could not be evaluated. Some clones in this sample may be carry-over from other donors' samples.

This clone was counted a few times. This chain links TRBV10-3 with TRBJ1-4, with 8 bases matching TRBD1. CDR3 length equals 13 residues. V dropped 10 bases and J dropped 8; count of bases not matched to a gene: 9. Germline values: CDR1 ENHRY, CDR2 SYGVKD. The CDR3 DNA sequence: TGTGCCACCTCGGGACAGGCCCAAGAAAAACTGTTTTTT. As protein: CATSGQAQEKLFF.

This clone was counted a single time. The gene calls are TRBV6-6 and TRBJ1-1, with D tentatively TRBD1 (5 bases). This CDR3 comprises 15 residues. Germline V lookup: CDR1 MNHNY, CDR2 SVGAGI (reference sequence). V was pared by 9 bases and J by 1 base, with 18 bases between. Here the CDR3 reads CASSTWGTRNTEAFF. CDR3 DNA sequence: TGTGCCAGTTCCACTTGGGGCACTCGGAACACTGAAGCTTTCTTT.

CDR3 nucleotides: TGTGCCAGCAGTTCCACCTATGGAGGGTCGAAAGGAAACACCATATATTTT. It is translated as CASSSTYGGSKGNTIYF. The chain recombines TRBV27 with TRBJ1-3; D gene ambiguous. Germline CDR1 MNHEY, CDR2 SMNVEV (reference sequence). This CDR3 region has 17 residues. The V end was cut by 4 bases, the J end by 4 bases, with 20 bases between.

This chain links TRBV6-5 with TRBJ1-2, with 10 bases matching TRBD1. The CDR3 spans 16 residues. The junction had 5 bases not matched to a gene; V was cut back by 0 bases and J by 4 bases. CDR1 is MNHEY and CDR2 is SVGAGI in the germline V gene. CDR3 sequence (DNA): TGTGCCAGCAGTTACTCTCGACAGGGGGCAGTCTATGGCTACACCTTC. Amino acids: CASSYSRQGAVYGYTF.

The genes are TRBV7-9 and TRBJ2-1; the D gene is possibly TRBD2 (6 bases). The V gene lost 8 bases and the J gene lost 6 bases, with 11 bases spanning the gap. Germline CDR1 is SEHNR and CDR2 is FQNEAQ (reference sequence). The CDR3 is made up of 12 amino acids. The CDR3 nucleotides read TGTGCCAGCCTTCGGGGGTCCAATGAGCAGTTCTTC. Translation gives CASLRGSNEQFF.

This chain connects TRBV5-6 to TRBJ1-6; 8 nucleotides match TRBD1. Losses at the gene ends were 6 bases for V and 8 bases for J; bases not matched to a gene: 7. Germline V gene sequence: CDR1 SGHDT, CDR2 YYEEEE. The CDR3 sequence is 14 residues long. The CDR3 protein is CASNPGQGYSPLHF. As DNA, the CDR3 is TGTGCCAGCAATCCAGGACAGGGCTATTCACCCCTCCACTTT.

The chain links TRBV19 to TRBJ1-1; TRBD1 agrees at 10 bases. The junction had 16 bases not matched to a gene; V was cut back by 10 bases and J by 2 bases. The CDR3 is 17 amino acids. Germline V gene lookup returns CDR1 LNHDA and CDR2 SQIVND (reference sequence). CDR3 in amino acids: CATYRGQGPPSNTEAFF. Written as DNA, the CDR3 is TGTGCCACCTATCGGGGACAGGGGCCGCCTTCAAACACTGAAGCTTTCTTT.

The chain combines TRBV30 with TRBJ1-2; TRBD1 matches at 9 bases. CDR3 size: 12 residues. The germline V gene encodes CDR1 GTSNPN and CDR2 SVGIG (reference sequence). With 0 bases clipped from V and 12 bases from J, the junction kept 5 bases outside the gene matches. In DNA form, the CDR3 reads TGTGCCTGGAGTGTTGGGGACAGGGTAGACACCTTC. This gives the protein CAWSVGDRVDTF. Full variable domain (missing parts from reference TRBV30 and TRBJ1-2): SQTIHQWPATLVQPVGSPLSLECTVEGTSNPNLYWYRQAAGRGLQLLFYSVGIGQISSEVPQNLSASRPQDRQFILSSKKLLLSDSGFYLCAWSVGDRVDTFGSGTRLTVV.

In the case of this clone: One end of the junction does not line up with germline, which may come from a read error. The same CDR3 is also encoded by other DNA sequences in this sample. The chain is built from TRBV13 and TRBJ1-1; TRBD1 might be the D (6 bases). From germline, CDR1 is PRHDT and CDR2 FYEKMQ (reference sequence). This CDR3 is 14 amino acids long. In DNA, the CDR3 is TGTGCCAACCGGTTTTTAGGGGGAGACACTGAAGCCTTCTTT. This codes for CANRFLGGDTEAFF.

V is TRBV10-3 and J is TRBJ2-3; 10 bases are shared with TRBD2. The germline V gene encodes CDR1 ENHRY and CDR2 SYGVKD. With 9 bases clipped from V and 5 bases from J, the junction kept 5 bases outside the gene matches. The CDR3 totals 13 residues. CDR3 sequence reads: CAMSGGALDTQYF. CDR3 nucleotide sequence: TGTGCCATGAGCGGGGGGGCCTTAGATACGCAGTATTTT.

This chain connects TRBV4-3 to TRBJ1-5; D is uncertain. Trimming stripped 4 bases from V and 3 bases from J, with 13 bases between. Germline assignment: CDR1 LGHNA and CDR2 YSLEER. The CDR3 runs 15 residues. The CDR3 region is CASSPRSDNNQPQHF. CDR3 nucleotide sequence: TGCGCCAGCAGCCCTAGGTCGGATAACAATCAGCCCCAGCATTTT.

CDR3 in amino acids: CASSLYVTLNTEAFF. CDR3 bases: TGTGCCAGCAGCTTGTATGTGACTTTGAACACTGAAGCTTTCTTT. The rearrangement joins TRBV5-6 to TRBJ1-1; D not resolved. This CDR3 is 15 amino acids long. V was clipped by 1 base and J by 0 bases, with 10 bases between them. Germline-derived CDR1 and CDR2 are SGHDT and YYEEEE. Drawing the rest from reference TRBV5-6 and TRBJ1-1, the complete variable domain is DAGVTQSPTHLIKTRGQQVTLRCSPKSGHDTVSWYQQALGQGPQFIFQYYEEEERQRGNFPDRFSGHQFPNYSSELNVNALLLGDSALYLCASSLYVTLNTEAFFGQGTRLTVV.

The chain employs TRBV11-2 and TRBJ2-2; D not resolved. Germline V gene lookup returns CDR1 SGHAT and CDR2 FQNNGV. The CDR3 is 13 amino acids. The germline V and J ends were trimmed by 1 base and 6 bases, with 6 bases remaining between them. Here the CDR3 reads CASSLVPAGELFF. CDR3 in DNA: TGTGCCAGCAGCTTAGTACCAGCCGGGGAGCTGTTTTTT.

This clone was detected once. The rearrangement uses TRBV7-2 and TRBJ2-7; 7 bases match TRBD1. Unmatched junction bases numbered 11, after V lost 5 bases and J lost 7 bases. The CDR3 is 14 residues long. The V gene's germline CDR1 is SGHTA and CDR2 FQGNSA. CDR3 protein: CASSLLTGSGEQYF. CDR3 nucleotides: TGTGCCAGCAGCCTCCTGACAGGGTCTGGGGAGCAGTACTTC.

The rearrangement joins TRBV9 to TRBJ1-4; 8 bases match TRBD1. Looked up from germline, CDR1 is SGDLS and CDR2 is YYNGEE. This CDR3 has 15 amino acids. V trimming: 1 base; J trimming: 4 bases; junction bases outside the gene matches: 3. The CDR3 coding sequence is TGTGCCAGCAGCGTAAGGACAGGGCGTAATGAAAAACTGTTTTTT. It specifies CASSVRTGRNEKLFF.

This chain connects TRBV6-5 to TRBJ1-2, with D tentatively TRBD1 (5 bases). CDR3 length: 15 residues. V lost 6 bases to trimming and J lost 4 bases, with 18 bases between them. CDR1 is MNHEY and CDR2 is SVGAGI in the germline V gene. CDR3 residues: CASRAPIAGVYGYTF. The CDR3 DNA reads TGTGCCAGCAGAGCCCCCATTGCGGGGGTCTATGGCTACACCTTC.

The J gene is TRBJ2-2, the V gene TRBV11-3; 7 positions agree with TRBD1. CDR3 length: 15 residues. The V and J ends lost 4 bases and 2 bases, in that order; junction bases with no gene match: 4. CDR1 SGHNT and CDR2 YENEEA come from the germline V gene. CDR3 amino acids: CASSYRTGNTGELFF. Written as DNA, the CDR3 is TGTGCCAGCAGCTACCGGACAGGAAACACCGGGGAGCTGTTTTTT.

This clone was detected only a few times. The V and J genes are TRBV5-6 and TRBJ2-7; D may be TRBD1 (6 bases). The germline V gene has CDR1 SGHDT and CDR2 YYEEEE. The CDR3 is 14 amino acids. The germline V and J ends were trimmed by 4 bases and 2 bases, with 13 bases remaining between them. In DNA form, the CDR3 reads TGTGCCAGCAGCCTGCTGACAGGAACCTACGAGCAGTACTTC. Its translation: CASSLLTGTYEQYF.

The V gene is TRBV6-4, the J gene TRBJ1-1, with 9 bases aligning to TRBD1. The V segment lost 0 bases and the J segment 3 bases; nucleotides outside the gene matches: 5. The CDR3 runs 16 residues. CDR1 MRHNA and CDR2 SNTAGT come from the germline V gene. The CDR3, as DNA: TGTGCCAGCAGTGACTCCACAGGGGGCACCTACACTGAAGCTTTCTTT. As protein: CASSDSTGGTYTEAFF.

The chain carries TRBV2 and TRBJ1-5, with TRBD1 identical over 7 bases. Germline trimming cut 6 bases from V and 2 bases from J; bases unmatched to any gene: 10. CDR3 size: 16 residues. CDR1 and CDR2 from the germline V gene are SNHLY and FYNNEI. The CDR3 DNA follows: TGTGCCAGCAGGGTGCGGGACAGCAGTGGCAATCAGCCCCAGCATTTT. As protein: CASRVRDSSGNQPQHF.

The chain joins TRBV2 to TRBJ1-5, with 7 bases aligning to TRBD1. The CDR3 is 18 residues long. The V gene's germline CDR1 is SNHLY and CDR2 FYNNEI. The trim removed 7 bases at V and 1 base at J, leaving 16 bases unmatched. In DNA, the CDR3 is TGTGCCAGCACTGGGCCGAAGGGGCAGGGGGAAAGCAATCAGCCCCAGCATTTT. This codes for CASTGPKGQGESNQPQHF.

This clone was observed a single time. The chain employs TRBV15 and TRBJ1-4; the D gene is possibly TRBD1 (5 bases). V lost 0 bases and J lost 3, with 11 bases in between. The CDR3 is 16 residues long. Per germline, CDR1 LNHNV and CDR2 YYDKDF (reference sequence). Written as DNA, the CDR3 is TGTGCCACCAGCAGAGAGACGGGGGTAGCTAATGAAAAACTGTTTTTT. It codes for CATSRETGVANEKLFF.

The J gene is TRBJ2-5, the V gene TRBV19; D uncertain. The closer fit of TRBJ2-7 to the DNA end suggests the J call may be wrong. The CDR3 length is 13 residues. Per the germline V gene, CDR1 is LNHDA and CDR2 is SQIVND (reference sequence). The CDR3 region is CASSIKWGYEQYF. The CDR3 nucleotides are TGTGCCAGTAGTATAAAATGGGGCTACGAGCAGTACTTC.

The chain links TRBV7-3 to TRBJ1-1; TRBD1 agrees at 7 bases. J was trimmed by 1 base and V by 2 bases; bases with no gene match: 1. This CDR3 spans 14 amino acids. The V gene's germline CDR1 is SGHTA and CDR2 FQGTGA. The CDR3 is CASSLQGGNTEAFF. The CDR3 coding sequence is TGTGCCAGCAGCTTACAGGGGGGGAACACTGAAGCTTTCTTT. Supplemented by reference TRBV7-3 and TRBJ1-1, the full variable domain reads GAGVSQTPSNKVTEKGKYVELRCDPISGHTALYWYRQSLGQGPEFLIYFQGTGAADDSGLPNDRFFAVRPEGSVSTLKIQRTERGDSAVYLCASSLQGGNTEAFFGQGTRLTVV.

The chain recombines TRBV18 with TRBJ1-4; tentative D call: TRBD1 (5 bases). The germline V gene encodes CDR1 KGHSH and CDR2 LQKENI. V was shortened by 3 bases and J by 10 bases, with 12 bases between the two germline ends. The CDR3 is made up of 13 amino acids. In DNA form, the CDR3 reads TGTGCCAGCTCACCTGACAGTTACGGAAAACTGTTTTTT. This sequence encodes CASSPDSYGKLFF.

This chain uses TRBV5-1 with TRBJ1-5; unclear D gene. CDR1 and CDR2 (germline): SGHRS, YFSETQ. The CDR3 runs to 15 residues. Trimming removed 0 bases at V and 2 bases at J, with 9 bases between. The DNA for the CDR3 is TGCGCCAGCAGCTTGGGCGGGAGTGGCAATCAGCCCCAGCATTTT. Translated, it gives CASSLGGSGNQPQHF.

This clone was found a few times. The gene calls are TRBV5-6 and TRBJ1-2; a possible D gene is TRBD1 (5 bases). CDR1 is SGHDT and CDR2 is YYEEEE in the germline V gene. The CDR3 has 16 residues. Between the trimmed V and J ends, which lost 0 bases and 3 bases, there was a span of 15 bases. The CDR3 DNA follows: TGTGCCAGCAGCTTGGGTGGAGGGCGAGGGGACTATGGCTACACCTTC. Translation gives CASSLGGGRGDYGYTF.

This clone was counted once. The chain recombines TRBV6-5 with TRBJ2-2; D is perhaps TRBD1 (6 bases). The CDR3 has 14 amino acids. CDR1 is MNHEY, CDR2 SVGAGI, per germline. V dropped 8 bases and J dropped 8 bases, with 18 bases sitting between them. The CDR3 reads CASRDTSHMGELFF. Written as DNA, the CDR3 is TGTGCCAGCCGGGACACCAGTCATATGGGGGAGCTGTTTTTT.